Following are 7 T cell receptor beta chains from one sample sequenced in a study of PD-L1 blockade in urothelial cancer. Time point described: peripheral blood 6 weeks after treatment start. Using immunoSEQ multiplex PCR, the repertoire was profiled, and TCRdb retains in-frame clones only, with some absent. This table has around 26,000 clones, 82% appearing once. Sequenced material: PBMCs, taken around atezolizumab (anti-PD-L1) treatment. Source of these receptors: a man aged 65-85 years with urothelial cancer.

The V call is TRBV4-2, the J call TRBJ1-4, with D uncertain. The ends were cut back, 1 base at V and 8 bases at J, with 14 bases in the middle. In germline, CDR1 is LGHNA, CDR2 YNFKEQ. The CDR3 extends over 15 amino acids. The CDR3 protein is CASSQGEGPREKLFF. The CDR3 bases are TGTGCCAGCAGCCAAGGTGAGGGCCCCAGGGAAAAACTGTTTTTT.

The J gene is TRBJ2-7, the V gene TRBV5-1, with TRBD1 identical over 11 bases. This CDR3 has 18 residues. CDR1 SGHRS and CDR2 YFSETQ come from the germline V gene. The V and J ends lost 4 bases and 1 base, in that order; junction bases with no gene match: 13. CDR3 in amino acids: CASSRRTGGAGGSYEQYF. In DNA, the CDR3 is TGCGCCAGCAGCCGAAGGACAGGGGGCGCGGGGGGATCCTACGAGCAGTACTTC.

The chain is built from TRBV5-1 and TRBJ1-2; no definite D call. This CDR3 spans 20 amino acids. Germline V gene lookup returns CDR1 SGHRS and CDR2 YFSETQ. Trimming shortened V by 2 bases and J by 0 bases, and 26 bases separated the two germline ends. The CDR3 region has the DNA TGCGCCAGCAGCTTAGGACGGGAGTACGCTAGAAGTCACGCTAACTATGGCTACACCTTC. This encodes CASSLGREYARSHANYGYTF.

This clone has only one observation. The chain recombines TRBV14 with TRBJ1-1, with D possibly TRBD1 on 6 matching bases. CDR1 SGHDN and CDR2 FVKESK come from the germline V gene. The length of the CDR3 is 15 residues. Trimming took 4 bases from V and 3 from J, leaving 15 bases between them. The CDR3 here is CASSPKDRKDTEAFF. CDR3 sequence (DNA): TGTGCCAGCAGCCCAAAAGACAGGAAAGACACTGAAGCTTTCTTT.

This chain connects TRBV7-2 to TRBJ2-7; TRBD2 is a possible D gene (5 bases). The CDR3 has 13 amino acids. V gave up 4 bases and J gave up 6 bases, with 13 bases separating them. From germline, CDR1 is SGHTA and CDR2 FQGNSA. CDR3 DNA: TGTGCCAGCAGCTCTCAACCAGAGGGCGAGCAGTACTTC. Translation: CASSSQPEGEQYF.

The V and J genes are TRBV6-6 and TRBJ2-7, with TRBD1 matching 9 bases. V shed 2 bases, J shed 0 bases, and the junction held 2 bases outside the gene matches. Looked up from germline, CDR1 is MNHNY and CDR2 is SVGAGI (reference sequence). This CDR3 contains 15 residues. The CDR3 protein is CASSYDRGSSYEQYF. For the CDR3, the DNA is TGTGCCAGCAGTTACGACAGGGGGAGCTCCTACGAGCAGTACTTC.

The chain has TRBV6-1 and TRBJ2-1; TRBD2 matches at 10 bases. With 4 bases clipped from V and 4 bases from J, the junction kept 10 bases outside the gene matches. Per germline, CDR1 MNHNS and CDR2 SASEGT. There are 17 residues in the CDR3. The CDR3 DNA reads TGTGCCAGCAGTGGATCTAGCGGGAGCAGCGTTTACAATGAGCAGTTCTTC. The encoded protein is CASSGSSGSSVYNEQFF.